The clone carrying this T cell receptor beta chain was recorded many times. The antigen is unknown. This sample is drawn from a study of T cells in Graves' hyperthyroidism and ophthalmopathy. Findings of the study overall: Stable hyperthyroidism was told apart from ophthalmopathy by a model built on 13 V-J features. Most thyroid-expanded clonotypes above 0.001 were also found in blood. In validation, the model predicted ophthalmopathy. These predictions came a median roughly six months before onset.

RNA transcripts yielded amplified TCR beta CDR3 regions. During a first-round RT-PCR of the TCR CDR3, the HTBI primer set was used. TCRdb re-analysed the multiplex PCR reads in MiXCR, keeping a single row per CDR3 protein. The data hold 500,000 to 650,000 distinct CDR3 sequences, with 46% observed a single time. V was pared by 5 bases and J by 6 bases, with 14 bases between. The CDR3 has 14 amino acids. From germline, CDR1 is MDHEN and CDR2 SYDVKM. This TCR derives from an adult woman with Graves' disease, either hyperthyroidism or ophthalmopathy (not recorded which). The chain joins TRBV28 to TRBJ1-5; D is perhaps TRBD1 (5 bases). Sequenced: peripheral blood or thyroid tissue (not recorded which). The CDR3, as DNA: TGTGCCAGCAGTGCCGGGACGGGGAGTCAGCCCCAGCATTTT. Amino acid sequence: CASSAGTGSQPQHF.